These 23 T cell receptor beta chains came from one sample sequenced in a study of shared clonotypes between healthy human individuals. The protocol was immunoSEQ multiplex PCR, while the TCRdb copy is restricted to in-frame clones and leaves out a portion. In the table there are roughly 2.4 million clones, nearly 97% of which are singletons. The specimen sequenced was naive CD4+ T cells sorted from blood. This sample's subset: CD45RA+ positively selected. The receptors were gathered from a man aged 18 to 30 in good health.

V and J are TRBV4-3 and TRBJ2-5; TRBD2 might be the D (6 bases). Germline CDR1 reads LGHNA; CDR2 reads YSLEER. This CDR3 has 14 residues. Trimming took 0 bases from V and 4 from J, leaving 9 bases between them. Here the CDR3 reads CASSQDWGVETQYF. For the CDR3, the DNA is TGCGCCAGCAGCCAAGATTGGGGGGTAGAGACCCAGTACTTC.

V gene TRBV18 combines with J gene TRBJ2-7; D may match TRBD1 or TRBD2 (5 bases each). The V end was cut by 4 bases, the J end by 5 bases, with 9 bases between. This CDR3 has 12 residues. Germline CDR1 is KGHSH and CDR2 is LQKENI. The CDR3 sequence: CASSHGTDEQYF. CDR3 bases: TGTGCCAGCTCACACGGGACCGACGAGCAGTACTTC.

Notes on this clone: This same CDR3 is encoded by further DNA sequences in the sample. The V gene is TRBV20-1, the J gene TRBJ2-5; no clear D gene. This CDR3 region has 11 residues. V lost 5 bases and J 5 bases, leaving 9 bases between the germline ends. The germline V gene encodes CDR1 DFQATT and CDR2 SNEGSKA (reference sequence). CDR3 residues: CSARRLETQYF. The CDR3 region has the DNA TGCAGTGCTCGAAGGTTGGAGACCCAGTACTTC.

This chain uses TRBV29-1 with TRBJ2-2, with D perhaps TRBD2 (6 bases). The V gene lost 5 bases and the J gene lost 0 bases, with 13 bases spanning the gap. Germline V gene data show CDR1 as SQVTM and CDR2 as ANQGSEA. This CDR3 is built from 15 residues. The CDR3 nucleotides read TGCAGCGTTTCCACCGGGACTGCGAACACCGGGGAGCTGTTTTTT. Protein product: CSVSTGTANTGELFF.

The CDR3, as DNA: TGTGCCAGCAGTAAACAGGGTGGACAGTGGGATACGCAGTATTTT. It specifies CASSKQGGQWDTQYF. The chain couples TRBV25-1 to TRBJ2-3, with D possibly matching TRBD1 (6 bases). The germline gives CDR1 MGHDK, CDR2 SYGVNS. Trimming removed 5 bases at V and 6 bases at J, with 18 bases between. CDR3 length: 15 amino acids.

V usage is TRBV6-1 and J usage is TRBJ1-1, with 9 bases lining up with TRBD1. CDR3 length: 15 residues. J lost 0 bases, V lost 6 bases, and 5 bases had no gene match. Germline V gives CDR1 MNHNS, CDR2 SASEGT. The CDR3 is CASSVGTGMNTEAFF. In DNA form, the CDR3 reads TGTGCCAGCAGCGTGGGGACAGGGATGAACACTGAAGCTTTCTTT.

The sample holds a few counts of this clone. At the DNA level, this CDR3 is encoded by other sequences in the same sample as well. J is TRBJ1-5 and V is TRBV9; 7 bases map to TRBD1. The CDR3 has 15 residues. The germline gives CDR1 SGDLS, CDR2 YYNGEE. J lost 1 base, V lost 0 bases, and 1 base had no gene match. CDR3 DNA sequence: TGTGCCAGCAGCGTAGCAGGGGGGAGCAATCAGCCCCAGCATTTT. Translation: CASSVAGGSNQPQHF.

The chain combines TRBV27 with TRBJ2-7; 7 bases agree with TRBD2. The CDR3 is made up of 16 amino acids. Germline-derived CDR1 and CDR2 are MNHEY and SMNVEV (reference sequence). V dropped 10 bases and J dropped 1; count of bases not matched to a gene: 16. The CDR3 sequence is CATIPTGGGGSYEQYF. For the CDR3, the DNA is TGTGCCACCATACCAACGGGCGGGGGAGGGTCCTACGAGCAGTACTTC.

As concerns this clone: Other DNA sequences in the same sample also yield this CDR3. V and J are TRBV6-1 and TRBJ1-1, with 7 positions matching TRBD1. Germline trimming cut 4 bases from V and 3 bases from J; bases unmatched to any gene: 2. Germline V gene sequence: CDR1 MNHNS, CDR2 SASEGT. CDR3 size: 13 residues. The CDR3 is CASSGTGDTEAFF. Here the CDR3 DNA reads TGTGCCAGCAGTGGTACAGGGGACACTGAAGCTTTCTTT.

This clone was seen just once. Additional DNA sequences in this sample encode the identical CDR3. V is TRBV5-1 and J is TRBJ2-7, with D uncertain. Trimming took off 1 base at V and 0 bases at J, with 2 bases between the two ends. Germline V lookup: CDR1 SGHRS, CDR2 YFSETQ. The CDR3 totals 12 residues. For the CDR3, the DNA is TGCGCCAGCAGCTTGAGCTCCTACGAGCAGTACTTC. Translating it yields CASSLSSYEQYF.

The chain is built from TRBV27 and TRBJ1-6; TRBD1 matches at 7 bases. The CDR3 is 15 residues long. Germline assignment: CDR1 MNHEY and CDR2 SMNVEV (reference sequence). Germline trimming cut 6 bases from V and 4 bases from J; bases unmatched to any gene: 6. This CDR3 reads CASSRSGQYNSPLHF. CDR3 in DNA: TGTGCCAGCAGCCGCTCGGGACAGTATAATTCACCCCTCCACTTT.

This clone appeared once. The genes are TRBV7-2 and TRBJ1-6; D remains ambiguous. The length of the CDR3 is 18 residues. The germline V and J ends were trimmed by 5 bases and 5 bases, with 22 bases remaining between them. From germline, CDR1 is SGHTA and CDR2 FQGNSA. In DNA form, the CDR3 reads TGTGCCAGCAGCCCGGGATGGGGTGTGGGTTCGGATAATTCACCCCTCCACTTT. This codes for CASSPGWGVGSDNSPLHF.

The chain links TRBV11-2 to TRBJ2-7; 8 nucleotides align to TRBD2. Germline lookup yields CDR1 SGHAT and CDR2 FQNNGV. CDR3 length: 13 residues. V trimming: 8 bases; J trimming: 0 bases; junction bases outside the gene matches: 3. For the CDR3, the DNA is TGTGCCAGCGAGCGGGGGAGCTCCTACGAGCAGTACTTC. Amino acids: CASERGSSYEQYF.

This CDR3 is CASSRQATGEQYF. The CDR3 coding sequence is TGTGCCAGCAGCCGTCAAGCGACAGGCGAGCAGTACTTC. This chain joins TRBV27 and TRBJ2-7, with D tentatively TRBD1 (6 bases). This CDR3 region has 13 residues. The V gene lost 6 bases and the J gene lost 6 bases, with 15 bases spanning the gap. The germline V gene encodes CDR1 MNHEY and CDR2 SMNVEV (reference sequence).

The chain recombines TRBV19 with TRBJ1-1; no definite D call. The CDR3 spans 12 residues. The V end was cut by 3 bases, the J end by 2 bases, with 4 bases between. From germline, CDR1 is LNHDA and CDR2 SQIVND (reference sequence). The CDR3 nucleotides read TGTGCCAGTAGTATTACTAACACTGAAGCTTTCTTT. Encoded protein: CASSITNTEAFF.

The chain joins TRBV19 to TRBJ1-2; 9 nucleotides align to TRBD1. This CDR3 is built from 15 residues. V lost 5 bases, J lost 7 bases, and 11 bases stayed unmatched. Germline values: CDR1 LNHDA, CDR2 SQIVND (reference sequence). CDR3 bases: TGTGCCAGTAGTCCCCGGGACAGGGAATATGGTGGCTACACCTTC. Its translation is CASSPRDREYGGYTF.

The chain is built from TRBV5-4 and TRBJ1-2; D not resolved. The CDR3 covers 15 residues. Germline CDR1 SGHNT, CDR2 YYREEE (reference sequence). With 2 bases removed from V and 1 base from J, the gap between germline ends came to 12 bases. CDR3 amino acids: CASSLTSNVNYGYTF. The CDR3 nucleotides are TGTGCCAGCAGCTTAACATCTAACGTTAACTATGGCTACACCTTC.

The V gene is TRBV30, the J gene TRBJ1-3; the D is unclear. Trimming removed 2 bases from V and 8 bases from J, with 10 bases in between. The V gene's germline CDR1 is GTSNPN and CDR2 SVGIG (reference sequence). There are 12 residues in the CDR3. Here the CDR3 reads CAWSLVLDTIYF. CDR3 DNA sequence: TGTGCCTGGAGTTTGGTCTTGGACACCATATATTTT.

CDR3: CASSTTGPGTGELFF. For the CDR3, the DNA is TGTGCCAGCTCAACCACCGGGCCCGGGACCGGGGAGCTGTTTTTT. V usage is TRBV18 and J usage is TRBJ2-2, with no clear D. This CDR3 is 15 amino acids long. Germline CDR1 KGHSH, CDR2 LQKENI. The germline V and J ends were trimmed by 5 bases and 5 bases, with 15 bases remaining between them.

Turning to this clone: Other nucleotide sequences in the sample specify the same CDR3. The rearrangement joins TRBV4-3 to TRBJ2-3; unclear D gene. Per germline, CDR1 LGHNA and CDR2 YSLEER. The CDR3 has 15 amino acids. The V gene lost 0 bases and the J gene lost 2 bases, with 9 bases spanning the gap. The CDR3 here is CASSQDLAVTDTQYF. The CDR3 DNA reads as TGCGCCAGCAGCCAAGATCTTGCGGTCACAGATACGCAGTATTTT.

V usage is TRBV11-2 and J usage is TRBJ2-1; D gene ambiguous. With 3 bases removed from V and 9 bases from J, the gap between germline ends came to 15 bases. The CDR3 is 14 amino acids. Germline V gene sequence: CDR1 SGHAT, CDR2 FQNNGV. CDR3 sequence (DNA): TGTGCCAGCAGCTTCGGAAGGGTCAATGGTGAGCAGTTCTTC. Protein product: CASSFGRVNGEQFF.

The chain has TRBV19 and TRBJ2-7; a possible D gene is TRBD1 (6 bases). In germline, CDR1 is LNHDA, CDR2 SQIVND (reference sequence). The CDR3 has 14 residues. V was cut by 6 bases and J by 0 bases, with 12 bases left in between. The CDR3 coding sequence is TGTGCCAGTAGGATAAGACAGGACTCCTACGAGCAGTACTTC. It specifies CASRIRQDSYEQYF.

The chain is built from TRBV2 and TRBJ2-2; 7 bases line up with TRBD2. Losses at the gene ends were 8 bases for V and 8 bases for J; bases not matched to a gene: 8. The CDR3 contains 13 residues. Looked up from germline, CDR1 is SNHLY and CDR2 is FYNNEI. The CDR3 nucleotides are TGTGCCAGCCGGGAGGCTTTACGAGGGGAGCTGTTTTTT. It translates to CASREALRGELFF.